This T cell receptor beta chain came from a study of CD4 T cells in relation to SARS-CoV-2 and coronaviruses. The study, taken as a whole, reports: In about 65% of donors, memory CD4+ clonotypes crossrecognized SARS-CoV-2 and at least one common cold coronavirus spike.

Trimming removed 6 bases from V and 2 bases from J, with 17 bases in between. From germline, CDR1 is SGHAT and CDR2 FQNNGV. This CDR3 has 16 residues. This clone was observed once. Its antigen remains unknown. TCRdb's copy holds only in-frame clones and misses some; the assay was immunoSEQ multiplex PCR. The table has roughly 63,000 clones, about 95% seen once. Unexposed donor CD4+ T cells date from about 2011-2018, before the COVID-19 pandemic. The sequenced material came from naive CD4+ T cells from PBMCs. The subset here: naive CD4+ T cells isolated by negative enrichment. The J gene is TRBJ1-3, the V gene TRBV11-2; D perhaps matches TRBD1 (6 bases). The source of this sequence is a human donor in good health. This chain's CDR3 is CASSAYLSGAGNTIYF. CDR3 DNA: TGTGCCAGCAGTGCTTACCTGTCAGGGGCTGGAAACACCATATATTTT.